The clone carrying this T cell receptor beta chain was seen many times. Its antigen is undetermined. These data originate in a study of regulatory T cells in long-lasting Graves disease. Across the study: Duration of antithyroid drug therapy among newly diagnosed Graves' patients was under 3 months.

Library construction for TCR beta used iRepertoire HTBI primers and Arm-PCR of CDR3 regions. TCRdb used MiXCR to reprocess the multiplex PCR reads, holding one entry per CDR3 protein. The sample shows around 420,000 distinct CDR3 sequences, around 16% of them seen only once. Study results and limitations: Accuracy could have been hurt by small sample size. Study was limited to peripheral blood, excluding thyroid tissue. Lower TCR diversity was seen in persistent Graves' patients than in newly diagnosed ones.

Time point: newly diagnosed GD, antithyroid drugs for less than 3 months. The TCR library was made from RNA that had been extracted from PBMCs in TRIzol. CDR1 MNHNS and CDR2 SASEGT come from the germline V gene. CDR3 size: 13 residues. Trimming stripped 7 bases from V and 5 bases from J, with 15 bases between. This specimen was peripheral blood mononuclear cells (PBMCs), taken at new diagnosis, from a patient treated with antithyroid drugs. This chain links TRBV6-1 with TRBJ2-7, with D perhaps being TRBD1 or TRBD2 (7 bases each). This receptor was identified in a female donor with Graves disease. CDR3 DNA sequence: TGTGCCAGCACCAGGGGGGGACCCCACGAGCAGTACTTC. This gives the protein CASTRGGPHEQYF.